The T cell receptor (beta chain) described here comes from a study of radiation and T cells in renal cell carcinoma. Broader study findings: Compared with controls, irradiated tumors showed greater TCR clonality. Compared with controls, irradiated tumors had more, larger dominant CDR3 motifs.

Treatment specified: treatment-naive control, cytoreductive nephrectomy. Treatment-naive patients without radiation supplied the control tumors at nephrectomy. The patient's renal cell carcinoma had clear cell pathology. The repertoire was sequenced with immunoSEQ multiplex PCR; TCRdb's copy has only in-frame clones and lacks some. The data contain tens of thousands of clones, 45% to 65% of them singletons. Worth noting for this clone: No antigen is known for it.

V lost 0 bases, J lost 10 bases, and 13 bases lay in between. The CDR3 contains 13 residues. Germline CDR1 is SGDLS and CDR2 is YYNGEE. This clonotype was obtained from a human donor with renal cell carcinoma. Sample: tumor tissue, taken from a patient whose treatment was nephrectomy without radiotherapy. The J gene is TRBJ1-2, the V gene TRBV9; perhaps TRBD1 as D (5 bases). CDR3 sequence: CASSVDATDDYTF. In DNA, the CDR3 is TGTGCCAGCAGCGTAGATGCGACAGACGACTACACCTTC. Full variable domain (missing parts from reference TRBV9 and TRBJ1-2): DSGVTQTPKHLITATGQRVTLRCSPRSGDLSVYWYQQSLDQGLQFLIQYYNGEERAKGNILERFSAQQFPDLHSELNLSSLELGDSALYFCASSVDATDDYTFGSGTRLTVV.